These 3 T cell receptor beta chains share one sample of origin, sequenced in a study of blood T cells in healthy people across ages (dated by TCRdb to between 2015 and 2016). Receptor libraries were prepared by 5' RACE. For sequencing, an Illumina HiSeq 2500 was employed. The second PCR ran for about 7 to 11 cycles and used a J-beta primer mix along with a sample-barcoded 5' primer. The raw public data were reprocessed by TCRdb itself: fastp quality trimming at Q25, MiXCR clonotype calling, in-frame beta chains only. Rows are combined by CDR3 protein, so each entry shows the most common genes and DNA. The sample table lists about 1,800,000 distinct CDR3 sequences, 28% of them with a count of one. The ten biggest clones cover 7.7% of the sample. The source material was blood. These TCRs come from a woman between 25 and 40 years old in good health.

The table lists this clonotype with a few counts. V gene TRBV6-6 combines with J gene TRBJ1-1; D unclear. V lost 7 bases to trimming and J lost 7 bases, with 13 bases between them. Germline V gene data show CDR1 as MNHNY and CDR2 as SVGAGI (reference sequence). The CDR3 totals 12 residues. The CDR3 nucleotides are TGTGCCAGCACGCGTACAGAGCATGAAGCTTTCTTT. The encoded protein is CASTRTEHEAFF.

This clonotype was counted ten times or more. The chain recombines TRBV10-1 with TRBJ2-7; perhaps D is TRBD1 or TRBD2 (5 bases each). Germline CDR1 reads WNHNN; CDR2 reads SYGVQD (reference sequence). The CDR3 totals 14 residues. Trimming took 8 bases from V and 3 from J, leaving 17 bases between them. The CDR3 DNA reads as TGCGCCAGCCCAACCGGGACGCCCCTCTACGAGCAGTACTTC. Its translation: CASPTGTPLYEQYF.

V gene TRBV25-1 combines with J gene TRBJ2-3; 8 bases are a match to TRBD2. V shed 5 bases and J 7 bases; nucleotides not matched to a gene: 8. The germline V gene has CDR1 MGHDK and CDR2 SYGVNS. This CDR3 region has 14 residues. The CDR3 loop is CASSLTSGGNTQYF. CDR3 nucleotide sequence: TGTGCCAGCAGTTTAACTAGCGGTGGAAATACGCAGTATTTT.